This T cell receptor (beta chain) was sequenced in a study of blood T cell repertoires in COVID-19. Across the whole study: Recovery among Cohort 3 donors was established by two negative PCRs, clearance, or symptom resolution. From T cells, B-cell-depleted T cells, or PBMCs came the material, which was cDNA or gDNA. Samples taken during acute and convalescent COVID-19 were collected in the United States, Italy and Spain.

Per the germline V gene, CDR1 is LNHDA and CDR2 is SQIVND (reference sequence). V lost 3 bases and J 6 bases, leaving 15 bases between the germline ends. The CDR3 is 15 amino acids. In the original workflow: Counts of nucleated cells, estimated from reference gene primer amplification, were obtained. The assay was immunoSEQ multiplex PCR, and TCRdb's table has in-frame clones only and misses some. The DNA gave D and trimming, while V, J and clone size come from that table. The table includes 330,000 or so clones, approximately 89% detected once. Sequencing was carried out using PBMCs or T cells enriched from blood (not recorded which). The clonotype was recovered from a man between 40 and 49 years old in a cohort exposed to, infected with or recovered from COVID-19 (not recorded which). V usage is TRBV19 and J usage is TRBJ2-1, with a tentative D call TRBD2 (6 bases). This CDR3 is CASSMRLAKGNEQFF. CDR3 coding DNA: TGTGCCAGTAGTATGAGGCTAGCGAAAGGCAATGAGCAGTTCTTC. Complete variable domain (other parts from reference TRBV19 and TRBJ2-1): DGGITQSPKYLFRKEGQNVTLSCEQNLNHDAMYWYRQDPGQGLRLIYYSQIVNDFQKGDIAEGYSVSREKKESFPLTVTSAQKNPTAFYLCASSMRLAKGNEQFFGPGTRLTVL.